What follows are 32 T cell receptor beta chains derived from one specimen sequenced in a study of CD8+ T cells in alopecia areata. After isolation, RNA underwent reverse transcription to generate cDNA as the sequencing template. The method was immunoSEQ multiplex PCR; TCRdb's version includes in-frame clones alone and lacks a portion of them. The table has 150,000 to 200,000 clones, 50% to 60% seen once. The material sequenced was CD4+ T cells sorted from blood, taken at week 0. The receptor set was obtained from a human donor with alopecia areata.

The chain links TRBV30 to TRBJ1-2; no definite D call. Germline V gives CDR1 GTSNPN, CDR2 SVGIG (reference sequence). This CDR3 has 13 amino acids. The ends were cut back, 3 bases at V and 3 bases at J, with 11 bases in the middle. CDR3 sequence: CAWRSLGYYGYTF. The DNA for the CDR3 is TGTGCCTGGAGGTCCTTGGGATACTATGGCTACACCTTC.

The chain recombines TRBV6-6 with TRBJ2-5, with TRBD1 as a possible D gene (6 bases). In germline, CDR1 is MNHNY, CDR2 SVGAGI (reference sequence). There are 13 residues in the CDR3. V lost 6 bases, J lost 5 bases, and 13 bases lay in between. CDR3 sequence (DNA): TGTGCCAGCAGCCAACCAGGGGCGGAGACCCAGTACTTC. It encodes CASSQPGAETQYF.

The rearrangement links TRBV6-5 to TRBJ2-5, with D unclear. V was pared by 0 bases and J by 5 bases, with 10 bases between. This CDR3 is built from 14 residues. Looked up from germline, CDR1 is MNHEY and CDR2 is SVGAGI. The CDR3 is CASSYSETRETQYF. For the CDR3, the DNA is TGTGCCAGCAGTTACTCAGAGACCCGGGAGACCCAGTACTTC.

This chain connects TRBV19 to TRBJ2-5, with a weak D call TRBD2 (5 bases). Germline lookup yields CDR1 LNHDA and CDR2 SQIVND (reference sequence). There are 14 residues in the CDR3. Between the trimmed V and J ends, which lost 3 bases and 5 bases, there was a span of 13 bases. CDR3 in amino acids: CASSMGVDRETQYF. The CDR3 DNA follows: TGTGCCAGTAGTATGGGAGTAGATCGGGAGACCCAGTACTTC.

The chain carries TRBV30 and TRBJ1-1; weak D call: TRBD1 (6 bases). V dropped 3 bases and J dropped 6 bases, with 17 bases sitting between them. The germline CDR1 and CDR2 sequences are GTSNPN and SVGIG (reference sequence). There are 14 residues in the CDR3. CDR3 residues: CAWSHGQTVPEAFF. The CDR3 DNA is TGTGCCTGGAGCCACGGACAGACAGTGCCTGAAGCTTTCTTT.

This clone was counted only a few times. The chain's CDR3 is CASSTSTQGWENEQFF. The DNA of the CDR3 is TGTGCCAGCAGCACATCCACTCAGGGGTGGGAGAATGAGCAGTTCTTC. The chain combines TRBV7-9 with TRBJ2-1, with D perhaps matching TRBD1 (6 bases). The CDR3 is made up of 16 amino acids. The germline V and J ends were trimmed by 5 bases and 7 bases, with 21 bases remaining between them. Germline lookup yields CDR1 SEHNR and CDR2 FQNEAQ (reference sequence).

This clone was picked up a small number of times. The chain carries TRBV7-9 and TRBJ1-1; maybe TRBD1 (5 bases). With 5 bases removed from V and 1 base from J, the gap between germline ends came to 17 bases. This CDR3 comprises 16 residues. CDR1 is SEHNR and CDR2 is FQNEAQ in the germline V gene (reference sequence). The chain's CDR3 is CASSKKGRGWNTEAFF. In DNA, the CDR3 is TGTGCCAGCAGCAAAAAAGGGAGGGGATGGAACACTGAAGCTTTCTTT.

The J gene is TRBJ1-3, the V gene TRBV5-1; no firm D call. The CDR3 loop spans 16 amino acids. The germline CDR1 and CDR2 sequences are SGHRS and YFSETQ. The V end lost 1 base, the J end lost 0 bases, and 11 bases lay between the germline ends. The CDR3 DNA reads TGCGCCAGCAGCTTGCCCGGCGTCGGCTCTGGAAACACCATATATTTT. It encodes CASSLPGVGSGNTIYF.

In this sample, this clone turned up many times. Written as DNA, the CDR3 is TGTGCTAGTGGCACAAACCCGAACACTGAAGCTTTCTTT. Protein product: CASGTNPNTEAFF. This chain links TRBV12-5 with TRBJ1-1; D remains ambiguous. This CDR3 is 13 amino acids long. Germline V lookup: CDR1 LGHNT, CDR2 FRNRAP. The V gene lost 6 bases and the J gene lost 1 base, with 9 bases spanning the gap.

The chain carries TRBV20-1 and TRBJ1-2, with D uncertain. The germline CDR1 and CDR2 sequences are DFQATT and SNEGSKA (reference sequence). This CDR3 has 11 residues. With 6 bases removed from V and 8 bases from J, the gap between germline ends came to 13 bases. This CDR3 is CSAITPGGYTF. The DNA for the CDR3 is TGCAGTGCCATCACCCCGGGGGGCTACACCTTC.

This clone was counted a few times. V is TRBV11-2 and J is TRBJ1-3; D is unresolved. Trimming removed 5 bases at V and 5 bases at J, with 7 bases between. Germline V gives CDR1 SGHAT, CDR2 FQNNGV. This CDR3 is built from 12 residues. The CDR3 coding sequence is TGTGCCAGCAGCAACACTCGAAACACCATATATTTT. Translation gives CASSNTRNTIYF.

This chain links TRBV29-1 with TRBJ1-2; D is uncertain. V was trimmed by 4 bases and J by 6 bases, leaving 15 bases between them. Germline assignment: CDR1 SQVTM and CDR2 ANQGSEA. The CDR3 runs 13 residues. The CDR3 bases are TGCAGCGTTGCCCCAATCCTAGGAGATGGCTACACCTTC. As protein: CSVAPILGDGYTF.

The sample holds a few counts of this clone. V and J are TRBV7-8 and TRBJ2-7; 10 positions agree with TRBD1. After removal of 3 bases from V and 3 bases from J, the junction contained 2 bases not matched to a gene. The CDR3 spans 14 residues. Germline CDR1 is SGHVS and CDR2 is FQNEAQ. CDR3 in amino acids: CASSFRTGGYEQYF. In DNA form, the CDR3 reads TGTGCCAGCAGCTTTAGGACAGGGGGCTACGAGCAGTACTTC.

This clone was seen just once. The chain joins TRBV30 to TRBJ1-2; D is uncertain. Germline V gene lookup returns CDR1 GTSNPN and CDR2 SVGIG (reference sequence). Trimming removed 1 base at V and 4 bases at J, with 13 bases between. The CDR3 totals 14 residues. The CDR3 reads CAWSGGRNTYGYTF. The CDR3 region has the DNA TGTGCCTGGAGTGGAGGACGGAACACCTATGGCTACACCTTC.

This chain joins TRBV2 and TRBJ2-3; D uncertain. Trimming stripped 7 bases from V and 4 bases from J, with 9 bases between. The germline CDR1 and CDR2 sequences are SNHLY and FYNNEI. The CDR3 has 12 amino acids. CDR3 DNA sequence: TGTGCCAGCAACGTGGGTCCAGATACGCAGTATTTT. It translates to CASNVGPDTQYF.

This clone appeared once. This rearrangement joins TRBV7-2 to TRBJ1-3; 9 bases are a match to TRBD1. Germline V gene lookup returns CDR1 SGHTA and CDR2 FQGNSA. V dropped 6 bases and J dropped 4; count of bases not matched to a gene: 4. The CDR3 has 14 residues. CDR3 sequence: CASRTGTGGNTIYF. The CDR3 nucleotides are TGTGCCAGCAGGACCGGGACAGGGGGAAACACCATATATTTT.

CDR3 sequence reads: CSVLEQLATDTQYF. The CDR3 region has the DNA TGCAGCGTTTTGGAACAGTTGGCCACAGATACGCAGTATTTT. J is TRBJ2-3 and V is TRBV29-1, with no clear D. V lost 5 bases to trimming and J lost 2 bases, with 14 bases between them. The CDR3 loop spans 14 amino acids. CDR1 and CDR2 (germline): SQVTM, ANQGSEA.

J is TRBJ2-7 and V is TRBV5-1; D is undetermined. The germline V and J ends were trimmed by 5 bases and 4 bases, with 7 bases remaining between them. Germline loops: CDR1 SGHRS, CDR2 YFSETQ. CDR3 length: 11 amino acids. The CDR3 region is CASRFGYEQYF. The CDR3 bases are TGCGCCAGCAGGTTCGGGTACGAGCAGTACTTC.

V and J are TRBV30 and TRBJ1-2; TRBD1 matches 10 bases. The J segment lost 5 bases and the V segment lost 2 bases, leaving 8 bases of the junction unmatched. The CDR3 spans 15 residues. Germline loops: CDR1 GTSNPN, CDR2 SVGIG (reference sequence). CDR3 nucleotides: TGTGCCTGGAGTTACCGGGACAGGGGTTGGTATGGCTACACCTTC. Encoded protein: CAWSYRDRGWYGYTF.

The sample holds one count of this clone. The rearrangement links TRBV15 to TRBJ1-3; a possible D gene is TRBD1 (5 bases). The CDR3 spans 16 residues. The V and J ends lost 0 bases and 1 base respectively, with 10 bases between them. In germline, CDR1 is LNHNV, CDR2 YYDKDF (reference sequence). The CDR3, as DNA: TGTGCCACCAGCAGAGATCTCGGGGGATCTGGAAACACCATATATTTT. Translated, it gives CATSRDLGGSGNTIYF.

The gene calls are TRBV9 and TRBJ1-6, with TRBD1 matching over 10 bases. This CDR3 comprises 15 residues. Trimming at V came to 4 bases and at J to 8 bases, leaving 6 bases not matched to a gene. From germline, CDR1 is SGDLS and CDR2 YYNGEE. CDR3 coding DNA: TGTGCCAGCAGCCCCTCCGGGACAGGGGATTCACCCCTCCACTTT. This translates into CASSPSGTGDSPLHF.

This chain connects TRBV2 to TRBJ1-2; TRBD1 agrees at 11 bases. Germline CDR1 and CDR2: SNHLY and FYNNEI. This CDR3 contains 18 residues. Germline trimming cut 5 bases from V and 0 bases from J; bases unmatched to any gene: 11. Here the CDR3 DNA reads TGTGCCAGCAGTCGGACAGGGGGCACGATATCTTCTAACTATGGCTACACCTTC. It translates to CASSRTGGTISSNYGYTF.

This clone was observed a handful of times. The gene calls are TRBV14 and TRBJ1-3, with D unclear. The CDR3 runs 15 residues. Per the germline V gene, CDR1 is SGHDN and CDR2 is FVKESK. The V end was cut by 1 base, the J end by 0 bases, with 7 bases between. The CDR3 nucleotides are TGTGCCAGCAGCCAAGTAACGAACTCTGGAAACACCATATATTTT. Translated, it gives CASSQVTNSGNTIYF.

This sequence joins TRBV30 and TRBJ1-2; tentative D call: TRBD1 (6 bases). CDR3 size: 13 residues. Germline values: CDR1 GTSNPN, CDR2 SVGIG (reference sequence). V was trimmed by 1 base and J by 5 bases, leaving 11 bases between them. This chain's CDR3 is CAWSGNRDYGYTF. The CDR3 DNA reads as TGTGCCTGGAGTGGAAACAGGGATTATGGCTACACCTTC. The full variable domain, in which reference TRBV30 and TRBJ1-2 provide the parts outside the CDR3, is SQTIHQWPATLVQPVGSPLSLECTVEGTSNPNLYWYRQAAGRGLQLLFYSVGIGQISSEVPQNLSASRPQDRQFILSSKKLLLSDSGFYLCAWSGNRDYGYTFGSGTRLTVV.

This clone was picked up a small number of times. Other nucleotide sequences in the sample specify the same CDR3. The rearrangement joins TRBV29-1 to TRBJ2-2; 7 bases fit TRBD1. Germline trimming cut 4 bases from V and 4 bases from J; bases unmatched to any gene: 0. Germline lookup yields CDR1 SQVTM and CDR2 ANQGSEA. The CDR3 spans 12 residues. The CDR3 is CSVAGGTGELFF. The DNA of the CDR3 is TGCAGCGTTGCAGGGGGCACCGGGGAGCTGTTTTTT.

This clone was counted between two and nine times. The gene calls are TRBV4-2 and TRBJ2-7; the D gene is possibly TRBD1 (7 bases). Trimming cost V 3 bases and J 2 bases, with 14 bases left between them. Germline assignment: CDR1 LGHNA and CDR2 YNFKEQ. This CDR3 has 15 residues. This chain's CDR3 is CASSHRGRPPYEQYF. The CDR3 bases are TGTGCCAGCAGCCACAGGGGGAGGCCTCCCTACGAGCAGTACTTC.

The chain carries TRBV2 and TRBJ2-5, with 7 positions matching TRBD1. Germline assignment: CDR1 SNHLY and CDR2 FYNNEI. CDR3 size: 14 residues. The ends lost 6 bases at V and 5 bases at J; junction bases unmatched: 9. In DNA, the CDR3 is TGTGCCAGCAGATCCGGGACAGACCGGGAGACCCAGTACTTC. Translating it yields CASRSGTDRETQYF. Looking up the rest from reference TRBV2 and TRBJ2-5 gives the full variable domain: EPEVTQTPSHQVTQMGQEVILRCVPISNHLYFYWYRQILGQKVEFLVSFYNNEISEKSEIFDDQFSVERPDGSNFTLKIRSTKLEDSAMYFCASRSGTDRETQYFGPGTRLLVL.

The CDR3, as DNA: TGTGCCAGCAGCTTCGGAGGGTTGGGCTACGAGCAGTACTTC. Translating gives CASSFGGLGYEQYF. This chain joins TRBV5-6 and TRBJ2-7, with a tentative D call TRBD2 (6 bases). Trimming took 2 bases from V and 3 from J, leaving 12 bases between them. Germline V gene sequence: CDR1 SGHDT, CDR2 YYEEEE. CDR3 length: 14 residues. Filled out from reference TRBV5-6 and TRBJ2-7, the complete variable domain reads DAGVTQSPTHLIKTRGQQVTLRCSPKSGHDTVSWYQQALGQGPQFIFQYYEEEERQRGNFPDRFSGHQFPNYSSELNVNALLLGDSALYLCASSFGGLGYEQYFGPGTRLTVT.

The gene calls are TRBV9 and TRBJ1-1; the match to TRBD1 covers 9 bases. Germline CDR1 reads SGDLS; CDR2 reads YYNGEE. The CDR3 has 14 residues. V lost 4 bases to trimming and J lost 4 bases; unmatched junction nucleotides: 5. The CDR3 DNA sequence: TGTGCCAGCAGCAAAGACAGGGGGGGCACTGAAGCTTTCTTT. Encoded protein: CASSKDRGGTEAFF.

The CDR3 loop reads CSVRQNQETQYF. CDR3 in DNA: TGCAGCGTCCGACAGAATCAAGAGACCCAGTACTTC. The chain recombines TRBV29-1 with TRBJ2-5, with D possibly matching TRBD1 (5 bases). Trimming shortened V by 6 bases and J by 2 bases, and 10 bases separated the two germline ends. Germline V gene data show CDR1 as SQVTM and CDR2 as ANQGSEA. The CDR3 runs to 12 residues.

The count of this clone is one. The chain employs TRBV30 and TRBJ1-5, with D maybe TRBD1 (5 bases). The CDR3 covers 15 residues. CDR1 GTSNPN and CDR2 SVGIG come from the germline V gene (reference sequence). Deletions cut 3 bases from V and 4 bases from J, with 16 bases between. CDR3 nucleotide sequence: TGTGCCTGGAGCTCCGTCCGGGGCCGAAATCAGCCCCAGCATTTT. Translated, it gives CAWSSVRGRNQPQHF.

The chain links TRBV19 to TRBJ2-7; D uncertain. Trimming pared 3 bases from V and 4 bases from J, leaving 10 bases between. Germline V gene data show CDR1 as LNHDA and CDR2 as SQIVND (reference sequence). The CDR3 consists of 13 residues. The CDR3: CASSMTSYYEQYF. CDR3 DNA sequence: TGTGCCAGTAGTATGACCAGCTATTACGAGCAGTACTTC. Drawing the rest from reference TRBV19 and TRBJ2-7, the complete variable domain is DGGITQSPKYLFRKEGQNVTLSCEQNLNHDAMYWYRQDPGQGLRLIYYSQIVNDFQKGDIAEGYSVSREKKESFPLTVTSAQKNPTAFYLCASSMTSYYEQYFGPGTRLTVT.